A selection of T cell receptor beta chains follows, all from one sample in a study of T cells in Graves' hyperthyroidism and ophthalmopathy. TCRdb reanalysed the multiplex PCR reads using MiXCR and keeps one entry per CDR3 protein. The table lists under 350,000 distinct CDR3 sequences, about an eighth of them singletons. The sequencing input was blood. The receptors shown here come from a woman in her 30s with Graves' hyperthyroidism that later progressed to Graves' ophthalmopathy. The conserved cysteine and the conserved F or W are not part of the CDR3 here. The order of the fields is CDR3 length, V gene, CDR3 protein.

13 TRBV27 ASSGRTSSSYEQY
12 TRBV19 ASSRASTNNEQF
14 TRBV24-1 ATSDPSSASYNEQF
11 TRBV12-3/TRBV12-4 ASSLALGHEQY
12 TRBV10-3 AISESETAYGYT
12 TRBV6-6 ASSYSNSNQPQH
14 TRBV11-2 ASSLEIIELPYEQY
14 TRBV11-3 ASSLTADSSNTEAF
13 TRBV7-2 ASSFGTGGFQPQH
13 TRBV5-1 ASSSRVGFAGELF
11 TRBV7-2 ASSLRQAETQY
12 TRBV19 ASSFPGHYYEQY
12 TRBV20-1 SARDSGRGKTQY
9 TRBV12-3/TRBV12-4 ASKTYNEQF
16 TRBV27 ASSLRGTSGRITDTQY
14 TRBV3-1 ASSHGFGDGNQPQH
11 TRBV5-1 ASMGDRSYEQY
11 TRBV29-1 SVETQNTGELF
12 TRBV25-1 ASSGGLGPGTQH
15 TRBV27 ASSPPGQVGFPETQY
13 TRBV20-1 RGGGGSGGNQPQH
11 TRBV7-3 ASSLRRGHEQY
10 TRBV27 ASSRANQPQH
16 TRBV27 ASSPGTSGRAGTDTQY
13 TRBV13 ASSLGSGGGEKLF
13 TRBV7-9 ASSRTSGNTGELF
13 TRBV7-2 ASSPEGTVKSLPG
16 TRBV4-3 ASSPPSTGTSGDNEQF
14 TRBV27 ASTHGHPTNTGELF
13 TRBV7-2 ASSSPASFYNEQF
15 TRBV7-2 ASSLGGTEWGYNEQF
16 TRBV27 ASSLTRLAGVQHNEQF
12 TRBV2 ASRVQGSSYEQY
14 TRBV12-3/TRBV12-4 ASSPPGLRSASPLH
13 TRBV30 AWSSGTGFTDTQY
14 TRBV7-9 ASSFFEDRGFYEQY
12 TRBV7-3 ASSNSWRAYEQY
15 TRBV7-2 ASSAGPYLGGANVLT
10 TRBV20-1 SATRSQETQY
13 TRBV19 ASSSGSPAYSEAF
13 TRBV19 ASSTWDRGTDTQY
15 TRBV4-3 ASSQWETSSGANVLT
14 TRBV24-1 ATSPPGQVGPYEQY
12 TRBV7-3 ASSRDRGTDTQY
12 TRBV2 ASNRGGPYNEQF
12 TRBV6-1 ASSPGSLVHEQF